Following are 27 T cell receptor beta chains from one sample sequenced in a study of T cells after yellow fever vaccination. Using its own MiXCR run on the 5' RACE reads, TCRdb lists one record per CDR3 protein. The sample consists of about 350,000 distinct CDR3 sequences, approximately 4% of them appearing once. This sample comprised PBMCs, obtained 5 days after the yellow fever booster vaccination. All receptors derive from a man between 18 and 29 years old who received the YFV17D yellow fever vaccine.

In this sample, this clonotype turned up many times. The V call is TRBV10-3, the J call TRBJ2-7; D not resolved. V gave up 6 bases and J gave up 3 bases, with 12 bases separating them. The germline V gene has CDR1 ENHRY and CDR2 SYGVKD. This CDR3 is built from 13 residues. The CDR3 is CAIRSDGNYEQYV. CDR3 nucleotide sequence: TGTGCCATCAGATCGGACGGTAACTACGAGCAGTACGTC.

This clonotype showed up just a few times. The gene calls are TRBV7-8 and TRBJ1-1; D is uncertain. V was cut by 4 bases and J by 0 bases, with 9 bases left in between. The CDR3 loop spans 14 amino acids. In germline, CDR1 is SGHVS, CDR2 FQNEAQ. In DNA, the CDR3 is TGTGCCAGCAGCTCGACGCCCTTGAACACTGAAGCTTTCTTT. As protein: CASSSTPLNTEAFF.

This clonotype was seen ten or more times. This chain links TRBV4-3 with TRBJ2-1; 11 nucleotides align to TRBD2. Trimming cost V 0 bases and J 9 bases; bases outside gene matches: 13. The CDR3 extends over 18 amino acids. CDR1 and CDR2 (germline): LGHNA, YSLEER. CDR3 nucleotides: TGCGCCAGCAGCCAAGATCTAGCTAGCGGGGGGTCGGGCGGTGAGCAGTTCTTC. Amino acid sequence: CASSQDLASGGSGGEQFF.

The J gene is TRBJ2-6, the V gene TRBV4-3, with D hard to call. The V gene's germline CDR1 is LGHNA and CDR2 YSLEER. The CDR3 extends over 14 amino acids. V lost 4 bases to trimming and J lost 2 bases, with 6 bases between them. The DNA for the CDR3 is TGCGCCAGCAGCCCCAATACTGGGGCCAACGTCCTGACTTTC. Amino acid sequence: CASSPNTGANVLTF.

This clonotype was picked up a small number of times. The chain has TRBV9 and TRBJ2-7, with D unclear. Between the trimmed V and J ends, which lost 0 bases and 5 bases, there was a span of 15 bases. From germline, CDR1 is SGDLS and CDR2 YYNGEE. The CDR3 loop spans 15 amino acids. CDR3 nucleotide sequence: TGTGCCAGCAGCGTAGCTAGTACACGTGGGGACGAGCAGTACTTC. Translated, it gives CASSVASTRGDEQYF.

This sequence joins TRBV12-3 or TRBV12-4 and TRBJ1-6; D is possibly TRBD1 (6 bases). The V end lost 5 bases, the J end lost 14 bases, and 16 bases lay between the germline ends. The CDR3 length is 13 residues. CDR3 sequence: CASSPTGGGSLHF. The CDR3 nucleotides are TGTGCCAGCAGTCCCACTGGGGGCGGTTCCCTCCACTTT.

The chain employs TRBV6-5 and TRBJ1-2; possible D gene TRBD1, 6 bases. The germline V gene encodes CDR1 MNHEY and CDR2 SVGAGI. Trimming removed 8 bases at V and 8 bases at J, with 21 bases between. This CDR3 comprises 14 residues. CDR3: CASHVGPRGGGYTF. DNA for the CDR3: TGTGCCAGCCACGTCGGGCCTCGAGGGGGAGGCTACACCTTC.

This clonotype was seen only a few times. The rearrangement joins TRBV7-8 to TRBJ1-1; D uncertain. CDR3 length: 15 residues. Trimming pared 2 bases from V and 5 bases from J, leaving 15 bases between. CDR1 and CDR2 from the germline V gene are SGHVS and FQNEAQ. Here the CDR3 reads CASSLTRGSPTEAFF. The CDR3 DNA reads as TGTGCCAGCAGCTTAACCCGAGGGTCTCCGACTGAAGCTTTCTTT. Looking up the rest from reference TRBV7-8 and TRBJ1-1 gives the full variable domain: GAGVSQSPRYKVAKRGQDVALRCDPISGHVSLFWYQQALGQGPEFLTYFQNEAQLDKSGLPSDRFFAERPEGSVSTLKIQRTQQEDSAVYLCASSLTRGSPTEAFFGQGTRLTVV.

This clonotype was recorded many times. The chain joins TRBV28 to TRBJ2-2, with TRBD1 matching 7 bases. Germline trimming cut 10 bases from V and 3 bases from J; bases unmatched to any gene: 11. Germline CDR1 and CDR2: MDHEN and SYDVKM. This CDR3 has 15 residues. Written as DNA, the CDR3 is TGTGCCACCCTTCCCGGTGACAGGGACACCGGGGAGCTGTTTTTT. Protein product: CATLPGDRDTGELFF.

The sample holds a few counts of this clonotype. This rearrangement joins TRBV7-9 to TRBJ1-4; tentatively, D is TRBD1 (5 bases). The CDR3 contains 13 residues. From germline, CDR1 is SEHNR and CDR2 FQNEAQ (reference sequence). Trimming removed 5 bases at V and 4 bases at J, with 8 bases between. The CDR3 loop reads CASSRDHNEKLFF. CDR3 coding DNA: TGTGCCAGCAGCCGGGACCATAATGAAAAACTGTTTTTT.

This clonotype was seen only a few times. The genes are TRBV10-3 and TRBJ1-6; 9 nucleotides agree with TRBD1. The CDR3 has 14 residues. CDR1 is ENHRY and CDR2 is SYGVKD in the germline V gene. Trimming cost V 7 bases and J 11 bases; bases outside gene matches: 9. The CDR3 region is CAIMTPRDRAPLHF. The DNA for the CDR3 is TGTGCCATCATGACTCCCCGGGACAGGGCACCCCTCCACTTT.

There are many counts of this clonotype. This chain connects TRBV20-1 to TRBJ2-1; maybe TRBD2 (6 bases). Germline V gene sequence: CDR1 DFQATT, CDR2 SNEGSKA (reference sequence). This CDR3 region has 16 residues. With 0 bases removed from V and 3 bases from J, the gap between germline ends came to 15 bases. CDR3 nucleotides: TGCAGTGCTAGAGATAGACCGGGACTTTTCTACAATGAGCAGTTCTTC. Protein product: CSARDRPGLFYNEQFF.

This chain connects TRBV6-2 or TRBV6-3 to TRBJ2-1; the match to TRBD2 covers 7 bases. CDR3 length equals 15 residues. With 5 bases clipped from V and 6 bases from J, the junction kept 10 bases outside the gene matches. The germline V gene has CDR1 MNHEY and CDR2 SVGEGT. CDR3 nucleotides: TGTGCCAGCAGTAGGAGGGCGGGGGTTACCAATGAGCAGTTCTTC. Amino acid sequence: CASSRRAGVTNEQFF.

The CDR3 nucleotides are TGCGCCAGCAGCCATAGGGTGGGAGAGACCCAGTACTTC. It specifies CASSHRVGETQYF. The chain has TRBV4-1 and TRBJ2-5, with D unresolved. This CDR3 spans 13 amino acids. Trimming removed 3 bases at V and 4 bases at J, with 9 bases between. CDR1 and CDR2 (germline): MGHRA, YSYEKL.

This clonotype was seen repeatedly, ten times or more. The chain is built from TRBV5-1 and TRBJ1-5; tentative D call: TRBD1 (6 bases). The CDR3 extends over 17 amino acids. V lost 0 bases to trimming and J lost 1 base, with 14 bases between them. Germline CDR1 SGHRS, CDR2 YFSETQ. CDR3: CASSLEPQGLSNQPQHF. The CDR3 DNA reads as TGCGCCAGCAGCTTGGAGCCACAGGGCTTGAGCAATCAGCCCCAGCATTTT. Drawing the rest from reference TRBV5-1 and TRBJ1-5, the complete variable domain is KAGVTQTPRYLIKTRGQQVTLSCSPISGHRSVSWYQQTPGQGLQFLFEYFSETQRNKGNFPGRFSGRQFSNSRSEMNVSTLELGDSALYLCASSLEPQGLSNQPQHFGDGTRLSIL.

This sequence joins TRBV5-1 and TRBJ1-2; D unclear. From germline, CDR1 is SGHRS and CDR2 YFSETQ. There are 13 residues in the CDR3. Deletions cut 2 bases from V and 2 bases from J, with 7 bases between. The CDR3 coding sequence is TGCGCCAGCAGCTTCCGGGCCAACTATGGCTACACCTTC. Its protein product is CASSFRANYGYTF.

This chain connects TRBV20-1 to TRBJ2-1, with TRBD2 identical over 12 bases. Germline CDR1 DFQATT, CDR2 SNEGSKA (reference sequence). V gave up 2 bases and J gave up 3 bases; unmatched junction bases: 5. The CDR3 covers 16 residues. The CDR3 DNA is TGCAGTGCTAGATACGGACTAGCGGGGAACTACAATGAGCAGTTCTTC. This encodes CSARYGLAGNYNEQFF.

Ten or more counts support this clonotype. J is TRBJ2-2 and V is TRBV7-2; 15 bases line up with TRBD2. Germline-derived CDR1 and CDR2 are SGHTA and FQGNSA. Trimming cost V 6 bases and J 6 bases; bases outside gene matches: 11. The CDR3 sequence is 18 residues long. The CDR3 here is CASSPPGLAGGQSGELFF. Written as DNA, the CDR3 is TGTGCCAGCAGTCCACCGGGACTAGCGGGGGGTCAATCCGGGGAGCTGTTTTTT.

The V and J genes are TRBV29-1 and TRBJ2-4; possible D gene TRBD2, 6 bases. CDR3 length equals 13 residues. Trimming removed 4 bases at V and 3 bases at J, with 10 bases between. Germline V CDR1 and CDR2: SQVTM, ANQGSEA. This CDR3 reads CSVVTGGKNIQYF. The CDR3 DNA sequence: TGCAGCGTTGTCACCGGGGGCAAAAACATTCAGTACTTC.

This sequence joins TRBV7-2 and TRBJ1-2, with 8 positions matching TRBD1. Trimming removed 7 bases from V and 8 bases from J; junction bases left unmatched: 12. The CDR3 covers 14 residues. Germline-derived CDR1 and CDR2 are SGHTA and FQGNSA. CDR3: CASIPPTGAGGYTF. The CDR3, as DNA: TGTGCCAGCATCCCCCCGACAGGGGCCGGCGGCTACACCTTC.

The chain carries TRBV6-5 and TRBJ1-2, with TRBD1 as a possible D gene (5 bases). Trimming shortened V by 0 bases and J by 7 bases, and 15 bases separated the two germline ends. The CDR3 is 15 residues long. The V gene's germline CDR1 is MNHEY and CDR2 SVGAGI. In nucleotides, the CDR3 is TGTGCCAGCAGTTACTCGAACTCGGGCAGGGTTGGCTACACCTTC. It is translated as CASSYSNSGRVGYTF.

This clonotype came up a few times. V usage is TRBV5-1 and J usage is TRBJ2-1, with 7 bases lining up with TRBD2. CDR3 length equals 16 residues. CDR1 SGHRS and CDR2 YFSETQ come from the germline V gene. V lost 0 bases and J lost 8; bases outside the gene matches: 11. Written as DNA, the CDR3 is TGCGCCAGCAGCTTGGCGATCGCGGGGGAAGTCTATGAGCAGTTCTTC. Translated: CASSLAIAGEVYEQFF.

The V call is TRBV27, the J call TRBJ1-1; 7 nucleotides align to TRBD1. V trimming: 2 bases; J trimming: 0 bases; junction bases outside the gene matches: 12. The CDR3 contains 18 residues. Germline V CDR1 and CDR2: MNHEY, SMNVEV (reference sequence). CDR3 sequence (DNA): TGTGCCAGCAGTTTACTATTCCCCTCGGGGACAGTGAACACTGAAGCTTTCTTT. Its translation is CASSLLFPSGTVNTEAFF.

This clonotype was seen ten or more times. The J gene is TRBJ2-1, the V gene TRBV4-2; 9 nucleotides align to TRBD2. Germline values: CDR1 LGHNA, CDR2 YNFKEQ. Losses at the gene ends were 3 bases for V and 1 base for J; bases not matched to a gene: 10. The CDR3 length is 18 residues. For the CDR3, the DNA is TGTGCCAGCAGCCAGGGGGCCGGGACTAGCCGATCCTACAATGAGCAGTTCTTC. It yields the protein CASSQGAGTSRSYNEQFF.

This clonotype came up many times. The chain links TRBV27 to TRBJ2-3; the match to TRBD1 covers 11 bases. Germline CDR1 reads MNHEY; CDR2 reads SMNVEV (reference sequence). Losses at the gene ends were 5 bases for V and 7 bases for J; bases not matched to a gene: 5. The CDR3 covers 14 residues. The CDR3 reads CASSLGTGGNTQYF. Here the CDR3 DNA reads TGTGCCAGCAGTCTCGGGACAGGGGGAAATACGCAGTATTTT.

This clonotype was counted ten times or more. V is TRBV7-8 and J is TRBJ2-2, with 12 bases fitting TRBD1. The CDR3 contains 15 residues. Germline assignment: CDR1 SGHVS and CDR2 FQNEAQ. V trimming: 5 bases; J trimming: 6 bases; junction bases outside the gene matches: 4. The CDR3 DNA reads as TGTGCCAGCAGCCGGGACAGGGGGCTGCCCGGGGAGCTGTTTTTT. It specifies CASSRDRGLPGELFF.

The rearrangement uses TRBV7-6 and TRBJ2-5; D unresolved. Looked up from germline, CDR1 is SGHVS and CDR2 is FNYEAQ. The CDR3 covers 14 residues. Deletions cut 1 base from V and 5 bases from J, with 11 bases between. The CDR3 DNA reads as TGTGCCAGCAGCTTAGTCGTAGTCGTGGAGACCCAGTACTTC. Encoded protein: CASSLVVVVETQYF.